The 18 T cell receptor beta chains in this list originate from one sample, sequenced in a study of blood T cell repertoires in COVID-19. Assay: immunoSEQ multiplex PCR; the TCRdb copy retains only in-frame clones and omits some. The sample includes some 360,000 clones, about 92% of them seen just once. Sequenced material: peripheral blood. The receptors were sampled from a woman aged 55-75 years with COVID-19, enrolled during active disease.

The chain couples TRBV11-2 to TRBJ1-3; a possible D gene is TRBD1 (6 bases). The CDR3 runs 14 residues. Trimming shortened V by 7 bases and J by 4 bases, and 14 bases separated the two germline ends. Germline-derived CDR1 and CDR2 are SGHAT and FQNNGV. The CDR3 protein is CASNLQGQGNTIYF. The DNA for the CDR3 is TGTGCCAGCAACCTCCAGGGACAAGGAAACACCATATATTTT.

The chain combines TRBV6-5 with TRBJ1-6; 11 bases line up with TRBD1. V dropped 4 bases and J dropped 13; count of bases not matched to a gene: 12. Germline V CDR1 and CDR2: MNHEY, SVGAGI. The CDR3 has 16 residues. In DNA form, the CDR3 reads TGTGCCAGCAGTTTCCGGACAGGGGGCGGCTTATGGCCCCTCCACTTT. Encoded protein: CASSFRTGGGLWPLHF.

The chain combines TRBV6-1 with TRBJ1-5, with 8 bases identical to TRBD1. This CDR3 region has 17 residues. V lost 4 bases to trimming and J lost 0 bases; unmatched junction nucleotides: 8. Germline loops: CDR1 MNHNS, CDR2 SASEGT. CDR3 nucleotide sequence: TGTGCCAGCAGTGGTACCGGGACAGGTTTTAGCAATCAGCCCCAGCATTTT. Amino acids: CASSGTGTGFSNQPQHF.

The chain recombines TRBV21-1 with TRBJ1-5; TRBD1 is taken as the D call from the table, unchecked against the DNA. TRBV21-1 is labeled a pseudogene. CDR3 length: 21 amino acids. The CDR3 region has the DNA TGTGCCAGCAGCAAAGAAACTCGGGACAGGGGGCGCTTGGGTAGCAATCAGCCCCAGCATTTT. Amino acid sequence: CASSKETRDRGRLGSNQPQHF.

This sequence joins TRBV6-1 and TRBJ2-1; 11 bases match TRBD1. The CDR3 loop spans 20 amino acids. J lost 0 bases, V lost 4 bases, and 14 bases had no gene match. CDR1 and CDR2 from the germline V gene are MNHNS and SASEGT. CDR3 region: CASSVSDRGPTGLSYNEQFF. Written as DNA, the CDR3 is TGTGCCAGCAGTGTATCGGACAGGGGGCCCACTGGGCTCTCCTACAATGAGCAGTTCTTC.

The CDR3 here is CASSSDTEAFF. CDR3 in DNA: TGTGCCAGCAGTTCCGACACTGAAGCTTTCTTT. The rearrangement joins TRBV6-6 to TRBJ1-1, with D uncertain. CDR1 is MNHNY and CDR2 is SVGAGI in the germline V gene (reference sequence). Trimming took off 4 bases at V and 3 bases at J, with 3 bases between the two ends. The CDR3 extends over 11 amino acids.

This chain links TRBV28 with TRBJ1-3, with 8 positions matching TRBD1. Trimming cost V 8 bases and J 3 bases; bases outside gene matches: 9. The CDR3 totals 15 residues. Per germline, CDR1 MDHEN and CDR2 SYDVKM. The CDR3 sequence: CASASQGADGNTIYF. CDR3 nucleotides: TGTGCCAGCGCCTCCCAGGGGGCTGATGGAAACACCATATATTTT.

The chain has TRBV27 and TRBJ1-6; TRBD1 aligns across 9 bases. There are 15 residues in the CDR3. CDR1 is MNHEY and CDR2 is SMNVEV in the germline V gene (reference sequence). The V and J ends lost 8 bases and 8 bases, in that order; junction bases with no gene match: 10. CDR3 in DNA: TGTGCCAGCTCTGGGACAGGGAATAAGTATTCACCCCTCCACTTT. This gives the protein CASSGTGNKYSPLHF.

The rearrangement joins TRBV11-3 to TRBJ2-1; no clear D gene. CDR3 size: 13 residues. Per the germline V gene, CDR1 is SGHNT and CDR2 is YENEEA. Trimming pared 5 bases from V and 4 bases from J, leaving 9 bases between. CDR3 residues: CASSPAVYNEQFF. In DNA, the CDR3 is TGTGCCAGCAGCCCTGCGGTTTACAATGAGCAGTTCTTC.

V usage is TRBV6-6 and J usage is TRBJ2-7, with 8 bases fitting TRBD2. Germline V gene lookup returns CDR1 MNHNY and CDR2 SVGAGI (reference sequence). The V segment lost 6 bases and the J segment 1 base; nucleotides outside the gene matches: 11. This CDR3 is built from 16 residues. The CDR3 nucleotides read TGTGCCAGCAGCCCTCGGAGTAGCGGGGTATCCTACGAGCAGTACTTC. It translates to CASSPRSSGVSYEQYF.

The chain employs TRBV2 and TRBJ2-1; 10 bases are shared with TRBD2. The J segment lost 9 bases and the V segment lost 4 bases, leaving 6 bases of the junction unmatched. This CDR3 is 14 amino acids long. Germline CDR1 SNHLY, CDR2 FYNNEI. In DNA form, the CDR3 reads TGTGCCAGCAGTGTGCTAGCGGGGGAAGGTGAGCAGTTCTTC. It is translated as CASSVLAGEGEQFF.

The chain uses TRBV5-4 and TRBJ1-5; D is unclear. Looked up from germline, CDR1 is SGHNT and CDR2 is YYREEE (reference sequence). Trimming cost V 0 bases and J 3 bases, with 7 bases left between them. This CDR3 has 14 amino acids. The CDR3 loop reads CASSLAGPNQPQHF. In nucleotides, the CDR3 is TGTGCCAGCAGCTTGGCGGGTCCCAATCAGCCCCAGCATTTT. The full variable domain, rest sourced from reference TRBV5-4 and TRBJ1-5, is ETGVTQSPTHLIKTRGQQVTLRCSSQSGHNTVSWYQQALGQGPQFIFQYYREEENGRGNFPPRFSGLQFPNYSSELNVNALELDDSALYLCASSLAGPNQPQHFGDGTRLSIL.

This clone was counted a single time. This chain connects TRBV30 to TRBJ2-2; perhaps TRBD1 as D (6 bases). Germline V CDR1 and CDR2: GTSNPN, SVGIG (reference sequence). Trimming removed 2 bases from V and 0 bases from J, with 13 bases in between. There are 16 residues in the CDR3. As DNA, the CDR3 is TGTGCCTGGAGTAGGTGGCAGGGGTCGAACACCGGGGAGCTGTTTTTT. Translating it yields CAWSRWQGSNTGELFF.

V and J are TRBV5-3 and TRBJ1-2, with 8 bases that match TRBD1. TRBV5-3 is annotated as an ORF whose role is uncertain. This CDR3 region has 15 residues. Trimming removed 0 bases from V and 3 bases from J; junction bases left unmatched: 4. CDR3: CARSLANRGDYGYTF. The CDR3, as DNA: TGTGCCAGAAGCTTGGCGAACAGGGGGGACTATGGCTACACCTTC.

The rearrangement uses TRBV6-5 and TRBJ1-1; 9 bases match TRBD1. The germline V gene has CDR1 MNHEY and CDR2 SVGAGI. The CDR3 runs to 14 residues. J gave up 7 bases and V 6 bases, and 9 bases lay outside the gene matches. In DNA, the CDR3 is TGTGCCAGCAGACACAGGGGGCGCTTGGGTGAAGCTTTCTTT. This sequence encodes CASRHRGRLGEAFF.

This clone was recorded only once. This rearrangement joins TRBV28 to TRBJ2-5; 7 nucleotides agree with TRBD2. This CDR3 has 14 amino acids. CDR1 is MDHEN and CDR2 is SYDVKM in the germline V gene. V shed 5 bases, J shed 0 bases, and the junction held 3 bases outside the gene matches. For the CDR3, the DNA is TGTGCCAGCAGTAGCCTAGCGGACCAAGAGACCCAGTACTTC. It is translated as CASSSLADQETQYF.

The CDR3, as DNA: TGTGCCAGCAGTCTCATGGCAGGGGTGGATAGAGCTTTCTTT. Protein product: CASSLMAGVDRAFF. The rearrangement joins TRBV6-5 to TRBJ1-1, with D tentatively TRBD1 (6 bases). In germline, CDR1 is MNHEY, CDR2 SVGAGI. This CDR3 has 14 amino acids. The V end was cut by 5 bases, the J end by 10 bases, with 20 bases between.

The chain joins TRBV6-2 or TRBV6-3 to TRBJ2-1; 12 bases are a match to TRBD2. J lost 4 bases, V lost 5 bases, and 15 bases had no gene match. Germline CDR1 MNHEY, CDR2 SVGEGT. The CDR3 runs 19 residues. Here the CDR3 DNA reads TGTGCCAGCAGTCCCTTACTAGCGGGGGGACCTCGACTATACAATGAGCAGTTCTTC. The encoded protein is CASSPLLAGGPRLYNEQFF.